The 22 T cell receptor beta chains given below trace back to one sample, sequenced in a study of tumor-infiltrating lymphocytes in primary liver carcinoma (dated by TCRdb to 2016 to 2017). The listed sequencing device is Illumina HiSeq 2500. TCRbeta-specific cDNA was reverse-transcribed from 500 ng total RNA using a constant-region primer and ProtoScript II reverse transcriptase. The TCRbeta libraries were prepared through three rounds of nested multiplex PCR following a slightly modified ARM-PCR procedure. Each of the first two PCR rounds ran for approximately 11 cycles using multiplex TRBV1-TRBV30 forward primers together with a Cbeta reverse primer. The public reads were run again by TCRdb, first through fastp at Q25 and then through MiXCR, and only productive beta chains were kept. Entries that share a CDR3 protein sequence are merged under the most common genes and DNA. The sample table lists 300,000 to 350,000 distinct CDR3 sequences, around three fifths of them with a count of one. Together, the top ten hold over 15% of the sample.

TRIzol reagent was used to extract blood RNA from unsorted whole blood, while the DNeasy Blood & Tissue kit provided the germline DNA. The sample taken for sequencing was peripheral blood. The receptors originated from a woman in her twenties or thirties with primary liver carcinoma and hepatitis B virus infection.

The CDR3 nucleotides read TGTGCCAGCAGTCGGACTCCGGGGAGCACAGATACGCAGTATTTT. Translating gives CASSRTPGSTDTQYF. This chain joins TRBV27 and TRBJ2-3; D possibly corresponds to TRBD2 (5 bases). Germline V CDR1 and CDR2: MNHEY, SMNVEV (reference sequence). There are 15 residues in the CDR3. V shed 5 bases and J shed 0 bases, with 12 bases lying between them.

V usage is TRBV4-3 and J usage is TRBJ2-7; the D gene is possibly TRBD2 (7 bases). Germline V CDR1 and CDR2: LGHNA, YSLEER. This CDR3 has 16 amino acids. Trimming pared 0 bases from V and 1 base from J, leaving 13 bases between. CDR3 region: CASSQEMGGPSYEQYF. The CDR3 DNA sequence: TGCGCCAGCAGCCAAGAGATGGGGGGGCCATCCTACGAGCAGTACTTC.

Turning to this clonotype: One end of the junction does not line up with germline, which may come from a read error. This sequence joins TRBV12-3 or TRBV12-4 and TRBJ2-7; the match to TRBD1 covers 7 bases. This CDR3 has 12 residues. In DNA, the CDR3 is TGTGCCAACAGTTCAGGGGGATACGAGCAGTACTTC. It encodes CANSSGGYEQYF.

To note about this clonotype: The junction does not match germline at one end; this may be a read error. The chain joins TRBV29-1 to TRBJ1-2; tentative D call: TRBD1 (5 bases). Germline V gives CDR1 SQVTM, CDR2 ANQGSEA. The length of the CDR3 is 13 residues. As DNA, the CDR3 is TGCAGCGCGCAGGACATGGAAGGCAATGGCTACATCTTC. Amino acid sequence: CSAQDMEGNGYIF.

As for this clonotype: One end of the junction varies from germline; a read error may be responsible. The V gene is TRBV6-5, the J gene TRBJ2-2; the D is unclear. CDR1 MNHEY and CDR2 SVGAGI come from the germline V gene. This CDR3 is built from 17 residues. DNA of the CDR3: TGTGCCAGCAGTTACTCGGTGGCGGACCTGAACGCCGGGGAGCTGTTTTTT. The encoded protein is CASSYSVADLNAGELFF.

A word on this clonotype: An end of the junction differs from the germline gene, which may be a read error. The CDR3 nucleotides read TGCAGCGTTGAAGGGGGAGTGAGCTCCTACAATGAGCAGCTCTTC. Protein: CSVEGGVSSYNEQLF. The genes are TRBV29-1 and TRBJ2-1, with a weak D call TRBD2 (5 bases). This CDR3 comprises 15 residues. The germline V gene encodes CDR1 SQVTM and CDR2 ANQGSEA.

Ten or more counts support this clonotype. This rearrangement joins TRBV4-1 to TRBJ2-7; D is possibly TRBD1 (6 bases). The germline V and J ends were trimmed by 1 base and 0 bases, with 10 bases remaining between them. The V gene's germline CDR1 is MGHRA and CDR2 YSYEKL. CDR3 length: 15 amino acids. This CDR3 is CASSQAGTPSYEQYF. The CDR3 bases are TGCGCCAGCAGCCAAGCAGGGACACCCTCCTACGAGCAGTACTTC.

Comments on this clonotype: Given a much more abundant clone one base away, this may be a read error. This rearrangement joins TRBV12-3 or TRBV12-4 to TRBJ2-6; the D is unclear. The CDR3 length is 15 residues. The CDR3 region has the DNA TGTGTCAGCAGTTTCGTGACTTCCGGGGCCAACGTCCTGACTTTC. It translates to CVSSFVTSGANVLTF.

About this clonotype: A much larger clone differs by one base, so this may be a read error. This chain connects TRBV6-5 to TRBJ2-2; perhaps TRBD2 as D (7 bases). Trimming stripped 7 bases from V and 5 bases from J, with 23 bases between. Germline CDR1 and CDR2: MNHEY and SVGAGI. The CDR3 consists of 17 residues. CDR3 coding DNA: TGTGCCAGCACCAAAGGGGGGGCGGGAACACGGACCGGGGAGCTGTTTTTT. Translation gives CASTKGGAGTRTGELFF.

Comment on this clonotype: With a much larger clone just one base away, this may be a read error. The chain joins TRBV6-2 or TRBV6-3 to TRBJ2-1; D not resolved. Germline loops: CDR1 MNHEY, CDR2 SVGEGT. CDR3 length: 12 residues. The CDR3 nucleotides are TGTGTCAGCAGTTACCAGTTCAATGAGCAGTTCTTC. Translating it yields CVSSYQFNEQFF.

This clonotype was counted only a few times. V and J are TRBV4-1 and TRBJ1-1, with D unresolved. V was shortened by 0 bases and J by 10 bases, with 15 bases between the two germline ends. The CDR3 loop spans 14 amino acids. CDR1 and CDR2 from the germline V gene are MGHRA and YSYEKL. DNA of the CDR3: TGCGCCAGCAGCCAAGATGTAACCGGGGATGGAGCTTTCTTT. Translated, it gives CASSQDVTGDGAFF.

Remarks on this clonotype: Possible read error: a much larger clone is one base away. The chain recombines TRBV6-5 with TRBJ2-7, with 11 bases lining up with TRBD2. Germline trimming cut 6 bases from V and 5 bases from J; bases unmatched to any gene: 6. Germline V gene lookup returns CDR1 MNHEY and CDR2 SVGAGI. The CDR3 consists of 14 residues. In DNA form, the CDR3 reads TGTGCCAGCAGACGACTAGCGGGATTTGACGAGCAGTACTTC. Its protein is CASRRLAGFDEQYF.

Of note for this clonotype: A much larger clone lies one base from this, so it may be a read error. The V and J genes are TRBV4-2 and TRBJ2-5, with 12 bases identical to TRBD2. Germline V lookup: CDR1 LGHNA, CDR2 YNFKEQ. CDR3 length: 17 residues. CDR3 loop: CANSKDHGTSGSETQYF. CDR3 nucleotide sequence: TGTGCCAACAGCAAAGATCATGGGACTAGCGGGTCAGAGACCCAGTACTTC.

The chain has TRBV7-9 and TRBJ2-1; 9 bases are shared with TRBD1. Germline trimming cut 2 bases from V and 6 bases from J; bases unmatched to any gene: 11. The germline gives CDR1 SEHNR, CDR2 FQNEAQ (reference sequence). The CDR3 extends over 17 amino acids. The CDR3 loop reads CASSLYLSGTGSNEQFF. In DNA, the CDR3 is TGTGCCAGCAGCTTATACCTATCCGGGACAGGGAGCAATGAGCAGTTCTTC.

About this clonotype itself: This may come from a read error, since a much larger clone is one base off. J is TRBJ2-7 and V is TRBV6-5; TRBD1 matches 9 bases. Germline lookup yields CDR1 MNHEY and CDR2 SVGAGI. The CDR3 loop spans 15 amino acids. The CDR3 spells CVSSPRGTGSYEQYF. CDR3 coding DNA: TGTGTCAGCAGCCCACGGGGGACAGGGTCCTACGAGCAGTACTTC.

There are many counts of this clonotype. The chain couples TRBV29-1 to TRBJ2-5; the match to TRBD2 covers 12 bases. The junction had 3 bases not matched to a gene; V was cut back by 5 bases and J by 5 bases. This CDR3 is 13 amino acids long. Per the germline V gene, CDR1 is SQVTM and CDR2 is ANQGSEA. In DNA, the CDR3 is TGCAGCGTTAGACTAGCGGGAGTTGAGACCCAGTACTTC. Translation: CSVRLAGVETQYF.

The table lists this clonotype with a few counts. The CDR3 reads CASSPSSLNDRLFF. The CDR3 region has the DNA TGTGCCAGCAGTCCCTCTTCACTGAACGACCGACTGTTTTTT. The V call is TRBV12-3 or TRBV12-4, the J call TRBJ1-4, with no clear D. The CDR3 consists of 14 residues. V shed 5 bases and J shed 13 bases, with 20 bases lying between them.

The J gene is TRBJ1-2, the V gene TRBV2; 9 bases line up with TRBD1. The ends lost 6 bases at V and 0 bases at J; junction bases unmatched: 2. The germline V gene encodes CDR1 SNHLY and CDR2 FYNNEI. This CDR3 has 14 residues. DNA of the CDR3: TGTGCCAGCAGAGACAGGGGGGCTAACTATGGCTACACCTTC. This codes for CASRDRGANYGYTF. Using reference TRBV2 and TRBJ1-2 for the parts outside the CDR3, the full variable domain is EPEVTQTPSHQVTQMGQEVILRCVPISNHLYFYWYRQILGQKVEFLVSFYNNEISEKSEIFDDQFSVERPDGSNFTLKIRSTKLEDSAMYFCASRDRGANYGYTFGSGTRLTVV.

This clonotype was seen only a few times. Lacking the conserved final phenylalanine or tryptophan, this CDR3 likely reflects a read error. This chain joins TRBV6-2 or TRBV6-3 and TRBJ2-6; D remains ambiguous. CDR1 and CDR2 (germline): MNHEY, SVGEGT. This CDR3 is built from 14 residues. V was pared by 8 bases and J by 0 bases, with 8 bases between. CDR3 nucleotide sequence: TGTGCCAGCTCCTGGGCCTCTGGGGCCAACGTCCTGACTTAC. Translating gives CASSWASGANVLTY.

Points on this clonotype: One end of the junction is discordant with germline, which a read error may explain. V is TRBV11-3 and J is TRBJ2-1, with TRBD2 matching 9 bases. The CDR3 runs to 19 residues. CDR1 and CDR2 from the germline V gene are SGHNT and YENEEA. This CDR3 reads CAGSSGHLGISGRTNEQFF. CDR3 nucleotides: TGTGCCGGCAGCAGTGGACACCTCGGGATTAGCGGGAGAACGAATGAGCAGTTCTTC.

The chain couples TRBV6-6 to TRBJ2-7, with D tentatively TRBD1 (5 bases). The CDR3 covers 13 residues. V lost 5 bases and J 6 bases, leaving 14 bases between the germline ends. Germline assignment: CDR1 MNHNY and CDR2 SVGAGI (reference sequence). CDR3: CASSTVGRGEQYF. In DNA, the CDR3 is TGTGCCAGCAGTACCGTGGGGCGAGGCGAGCAGTACTTC.

Worth noting for this clonotype: A read error may be the cause here, since a much bigger clone is one base away. This CDR3 is missing its conserved last phenylalanine or tryptophan, likely due to a read error. The V and J genes are TRBV12-3 or TRBV12-4 and TRBJ2-6; possibly TRBD1 for D (6 bases). This CDR3 is built from 15 residues. V was shortened by 5 bases and J by 3 bases, with 11 bases between the two germline ends. The CDR3 bases are TGTGCCAGCAGTGGTAGGGGGTTTGGGGCCAACGTCCTGACTTTG. Translating it yields CASSGRGFGANVLTL.